A single sample is the source of the 10 T cell receptor beta chains below, sequenced in a study of vaccination and CD4 T cells after COVID-19. What these receptors recognize is not known. The treatment: approximately nine-day PBMC culture with coronavirus spike peptide pools or control peptides (ViraFEST assay). At the Johns Hopkins FTIC core, DNA taken from cultured CD4+ T cells was sequenced by way of the Oncomine TCR Beta short-read assay. TCRdb redid the calling of the PCR reads with MiXCR, one entry per CDR3 protein. The sample lists 7,800 or so distinct CDR3 sequences, about 47% occurring once. Sequencing was done on a sample of CD4+ T cells from blood, cultured in vitro. All receptors come from a human donor who had recovered from COVID-19.

The chain couples TRBV5-4 to TRBJ1-2, with D uncertain. The V end lost 2 bases, the J end lost 4 bases, and 9 bases lay between the germline ends. Germline V lookup: CDR1 SGHNT, CDR2 YYREEE (reference sequence). The CDR3 totals 13 residues. CDR3 sequence: CASSFDTSYGYTF. As DNA, the CDR3 is TGTGCCAGCAGCTTCGACACCTCCTATGGCTACACCTTC. Drawing the rest from reference TRBV5-4 and TRBJ1-2, the complete variable domain is ETGVTQSPTHLIKTRGQQVTLRCSSQSGHNTVSWYQQALGQGPQFIFQYYREEENGRGNFPPRFSGLQFPNYSSELNVNALELDDSALYLCASSFDTSYGYTFGSGTRLTVV.

V and J are TRBV11-2 and TRBJ2-7; D may be TRBD1 or TRBD2 (5 bases each). Germline V lookup: CDR1 SGHAT, CDR2 FQNNGV. Trimming cost V 1 base and J 2 bases, with 6 bases left between them. This CDR3 is 13 amino acids long. This chain's CDR3 is CASSLGGPYEQYF. DNA for the CDR3: TGTGCCAGCAGCTTAGGGGGACCCTACGAGCAGTACTTC.

This clonotype appeared a few times. The rearrangement links TRBV7-9 to TRBJ2-2, with 7 bases identical to TRBD1. The germline CDR1 and CDR2 sequences are SEHNR and FQNEAQ (reference sequence). Trimming removed 2 bases from V and 3 bases from J; junction bases left unmatched: 3. The CDR3 covers 15 residues. This CDR3 is CASSLHGTDTGELFF. DNA of the CDR3: TGTGCCAGCAGCTTACATGGGACAGACACCGGGGAGCTGTTTTTT.

This clonotype has a handful of counts. The V call is TRBV6-1, the J call TRBJ2-7; tentative D call: TRBD2 (5 bases). Germline loops: CDR1 MNHNS, CDR2 SASEGT. The CDR3 consists of 12 residues. Trimming took 4 bases from V and 4 from J, leaving 8 bases between them. The CDR3 DNA sequence: TGTGCCAGCAGTGTAACGGGATACGAGCAGTACTTC. Translated, it gives CASSVTGYEQYF.

The V and J genes are TRBV11-3 and TRBJ1-6; D is unresolved. Trimming took 6 bases from V and 6 from J, leaving 12 bases between them. This CDR3 has 14 residues. Germline assignment: CDR1 SGHNT and CDR2 YENEEA. The DNA of the CDR3 is TGTGCCAGCAGTCAGTTCTCTGGTAATTCACCCCTCCACTTT. It is translated as CASSQFSGNSPLHF.

CDR3 DNA sequence: TGTGCCAGCAGGCAGACAGGGGGCGGGGAGGCTTTCTTT. Translated, it gives CASRQTGGGEAFF. The chain is built from TRBV5-6 and TRBJ1-1; TRBD1 aligns across 10 bases. This CDR3 is built from 13 residues. Per germline, CDR1 SGHDT and CDR2 YYEEEE. Unmatched junction bases numbered 9, after V lost 5 bases and J lost 11 bases. The whole variable domain, remainder taken from reference TRBV5-6 and TRBJ1-1, is DAGVTQSPTHLIKTRGQQVTLRCSPKSGHDTVSWYQQALGQGPQFIFQYYEEEERQRGNFPDRFSGHQFPNYSSELNVNALLLGDSALYLCASRQTGGGEAFFGQGTRLTVV.

This clonotype was counted between two and nine times. Here the CDR3 DNA reads TGTGCCAGCAGTCCCCGGGGACAGGCCACCTACGAGCAGTACTTC. This codes for CASSPRGQATYEQYF. The V call is TRBV27, the J call TRBJ2-7, with 8 bases aligning to TRBD1. In germline, CDR1 is MNHEY, CDR2 SMNVEV (reference sequence). There are 15 residues in the CDR3. After removal of 5 bases from V and 2 bases from J, the junction contained 8 bases not matched to a gene.

By its share, this clonotype is large. V is TRBV28 and J is TRBJ2-3, with 11 nucleotides matching TRBD2. Germline loops: CDR1 MDHEN, CDR2 SYDVKM. The junction had 11 bases not matched to a gene; V was cut back by 4 bases and J by 2 bases. There are 18 residues in the CDR3. Here the CDR3 DNA reads TGTGCCAGCAGTTCTCCCCTATCACTAGCGGGGGACACAGATACGCAGTATTTT. This translates into CASSSPLSLAGDTDTQYF.

The genes are TRBV6-1 and TRBJ1-6, with TRBD1 as a possible D gene (5 bases). The CDR3 is 14 amino acids. V lost 2 bases and J lost 9, with 11 bases in between. The germline V gene encodes CDR1 MNHNS and CDR2 SASEGT. CDR3 sequence reads: CASSEPGMGSPLHF. The CDR3 DNA is TGTGCCAGCAGTGAACCAGGGATGGGTTCACCCCTCCACTTT.

CDR3: CSARDRGRARTEAFF. The CDR3 region has the DNA TGCAGTGCTAGAGATCGGGGCAGGGCGAGGACTGAAGCTTTCTTT. The chain has TRBV20-1 and TRBJ1-1; possibly TRBD1 for D (5 bases). V dropped 0 bases and J dropped 5 bases, with 16 bases sitting between them. The CDR3 is made up of 15 amino acids. CDR1 DFQATT and CDR2 SNEGSKA come from the germline V gene (reference sequence).